The 6 T cell receptor beta chains given below trace back to one sample, sequenced in a study of shared clonotypes between healthy human individuals. Some clones are missing from TCRdb's copy, which holds only in-frame ones; the method was immunoSEQ multiplex PCR. The table lists around 2,000,000 clones, about 95% of them singletons, with about 1.1% in the top ten. Terminally differentiated effector memory CD45RA+ cells were excluded from the naive CD8 cells, which were CD45RO-negative and positively selected for CCR7. The sample consisted of naive CD8+ T cells sorted from blood. The source is a man between 18 and 35 years old in good health.

This chain uses TRBV7-9 with TRBJ1-2; 8 bases are a match to TRBD1. The CDR3 covers 15 residues. The germline V gene encodes CDR1 SEHNR and CDR2 FQNEAQ (reference sequence). After removal of 2 bases from V and 2 bases from J, the junction contained 4 bases not matched to a gene. The CDR3 DNA reads TGTGCCAGCAGCTTATATCAGGGGGCGAACTATGGCTACACCTTC. It encodes CASSLYQGANYGYTF.

The chain joins TRBV7-9 to TRBJ1-3, with TRBD1 identical over 10 bases. J gave up 2 bases and V 4 bases, and 11 bases lay outside the gene matches. This CDR3 region has 18 residues. The V gene's germline CDR1 is SEHNR and CDR2 FQNEAQ (reference sequence). For the CDR3, the DNA is TGTGCCAGCAGCTACCCCGGGGGGACAGGGGTAACTGGAAACACCATATATTTT. This encodes CASSYPGGTGVTGNTIYF.

The rearrangement links TRBV29-1 to TRBJ2-7, with TRBD1 matching 10 bases. V was clipped by 5 bases and J by 3 bases; unmatched bases: 7. The CDR3 has 14 amino acids. CDR1 SQVTM and CDR2 ANQGSEA come from the germline V gene. This CDR3 is CSVSGQGGNYEQYF. CDR3 nucleotides: TGCAGCGTTAGCGGACAGGGGGGAAACTACGAGCAGTACTTC.

CDR3 nucleotide sequence: TGTGCCAGCAGCATAGGACCGGGAACCTATATGGACGGCTACACCTTC. This encodes CASSIGPGTYMDGYTF. This rearrangement joins TRBV7-9 to TRBJ1-2; no clear D gene. The CDR3 runs 16 residues. CDR1 is SEHNR, CDR2 FQNEAQ, per germline (reference sequence). V gave up 5 bases and J gave up 8 bases, with 24 bases separating them. Combining the CDR3 with reference TRBV7-9 and TRBJ1-2 gives the whole variable domain DTGVSQNPRHKITKRGQNVTFRCDPISEHNRLYWYRQTLGQGPEFLTYFQNEAQLEKSRLLSDRFSAERPKGSFSTLEIQRTEQGDSAMYLCASSIGPGTYMDGYTFGSGTRLTVV.

On this clone itself: At one of its ends the junction is not consistent with the germline gene, which may arise from a read error. The CDR3 bases are TGTGCCAGCAGTGAAGCGCTTCATGGCGGGTTAAAAGACTTC. Its protein is CASSEALHGGLKDF. The genes are TRBV6-1 and TRBJ2-5; tentative D call: TRBD2 (5 bases). The germline gives CDR1 MNHNS, CDR2 SASEGT. This CDR3 comprises 14 residues.

The rearrangement links TRBV9 to TRBJ1-6; 9 bases map to TRBD1. The CDR3 sequence is 14 residues long. V shed 3 bases and J 8 bases; nucleotides not matched to a gene: 3. The germline CDR1 and CDR2 sequences are SGDLS and YYNGEE. CDR3 sequence: CASSGQGVYSPLHF. CDR3 nucleotide sequence: TGTGCCAGCAGCGGACAGGGGGTTTATTCACCCCTCCACTTT.